This T cell receptor beta chain appears in the sequencing data of a study of T cells after yellow fever vaccination (dated by TCRdb to the late 2010s). About the investigation overall: The SMART-Seq v4 Ultra Low Input RNA kit was used to prepare libraries from fractions with low cell numbers. To follow T-cell clones before and after both primary and booster YFV17D yellow fever vaccination, bulk TCR alpha and beta repertoires underwent longitudinal sequencing. Two healthy male donors made up the cohort, one aged 18 to 29 years and the other aged 30 to 39 years. Blood was drawn at multiple timepoints before and after primary and secondary immunization, with bulk PBMC replicates and cell subsets isolated. The investigation overall reported the following: Only a couple of donors were included in the study, so the extent to which the findings can be generalized is limited. Computational filtering was required because FACS-sorted repertoires could contain abundant contaminating clonotypes from the bulk population. Most clones expanded after primary vaccination were re-detected after the booster (around 96% of CD4 and 88% of CD8), suggesting broad memory maintenance. Compared with the primary T-cell response, the secondary T-cell response was faster but weaker, reaching its peak on day 5 rather than on day 15. A small share of clonotypes occurred in both CD4 and CD8 compartments, likely arising from convergent recombination.

The sample's treatment or condition label, in plain terms: live attenuated yellow fever vaccine strain. At every blood-draw timepoint, two biological replicates of bulk PBMCs were collected. PBMCs were isolated from peripheral blood using a standard Ficoll-Paque protocol. TriZol was used to extract RNA from bulk PBMCs, from CD4 and CD8 fractions, and from dextramer-positive and dextramer-negative fractions. Remarks on this clonotype: No cognate antigen has been identified for it. No much larger clone is present one base from it, and per-base qualities are unavailable.

Per the germline V gene, SGHTA is the CDR1 and FQGNSA is the CDR2. The cysteine opens and the phenylalanine closes a CDR3 of 14 amino acids. The DNA shown is the 42-base CDR3, in frame from base 1. The junction shows trimming of 5 bases on V and 7 bases on J, plus 17 bases between the germline ends. TCR cDNA was made using 5'RACE template switching, a step that added a universal primer site and unique molecular identifiers. cDNA synthesis was primed from both the TCR alpha and TCR beta constant segments. Library amplification used two PCR steps, and the second PCR step added sample barcodes and sequencing adapters. Sequencing of libraries was done on Illumina HiSeq 2500 (2x100 bp) or NovaSeq (2x150 bp). The authors processed their data as follows. Reads were demultiplexed and collapsed into UMI consensus sequences with MIGEC, and V(D)J alignment was performed with MiXCR. Using edgeR on replicate PBMC samples, clonotypes were called vaccine-responding if FDR was below 0.01 and the log2 fold change was above 5 up to day 15. Bulk clonotypes were assigned CD4 or CD8 identity according to which sequenced CD4 or CD8 repertoire held them at higher abundance. TCRdb cleaned the public reads at Q25 with fastp, built clones with MiXCR and kept in-frame beta chains. Each record represents a unique CDR3 protein, reported with the most common genes and DNA among its rows. The V and J calls and clone size are TCRdb's, not the authors'. The sample contains fewer than 450,000 distinct CDR3 sequences, roughly 8.6% of them found a single time. Approximately 15% of the sample comes from the top ten.

The chain was built from TRBV7-2 and TRBJ1-1; the D gene is possibly TRBD1, with 5 bases matching. The sequences come from PBMCs, collected around 45 days after the first yellow fever vaccination. The receptor was derived from a man aged 18 to 30 who received the YFV17D yellow fever vaccine. The DNA sequence is as follows: TGTGCCAGCAGCGCCAGGCCGGGGCGAGGTGAAGCTTTCTTT. Protein translation: CASSARPGRGEAFF.